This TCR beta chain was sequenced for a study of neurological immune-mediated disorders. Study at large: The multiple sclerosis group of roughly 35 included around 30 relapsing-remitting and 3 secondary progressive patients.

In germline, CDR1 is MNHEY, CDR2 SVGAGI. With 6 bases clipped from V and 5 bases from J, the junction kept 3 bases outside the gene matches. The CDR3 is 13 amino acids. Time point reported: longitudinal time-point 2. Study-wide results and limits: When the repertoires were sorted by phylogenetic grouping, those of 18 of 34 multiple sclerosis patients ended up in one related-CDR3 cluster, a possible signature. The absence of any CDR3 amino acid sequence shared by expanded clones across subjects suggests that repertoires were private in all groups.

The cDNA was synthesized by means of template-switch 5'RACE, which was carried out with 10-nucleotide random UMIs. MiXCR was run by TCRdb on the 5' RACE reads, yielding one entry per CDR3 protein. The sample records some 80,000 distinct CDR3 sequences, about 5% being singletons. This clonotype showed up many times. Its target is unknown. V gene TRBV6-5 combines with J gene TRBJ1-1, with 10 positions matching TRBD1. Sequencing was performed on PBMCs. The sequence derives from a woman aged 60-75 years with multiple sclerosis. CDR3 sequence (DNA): TGTGCCAGCAGGCGACAGGGGGCGACTGAAGCTTTCTTT. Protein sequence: CASRRQGATEAFF.